These 12 T cell receptor beta chains were all obtained from the same sample, sequenced in a study of control samples from healthy donors and cancer patients. Clones were read by immunoSEQ multiplex PCR, and TCRdb kept only the in-frame ones, dropping some. The sample holds around 180,000 clones, around nine tenths seen once. The sample consisted of blood. Receptor source: a woman aged 30 to 39 in good health.

This rearrangement joins TRBV5-1 to TRBJ2-3; tentative D call: TRBD2 (5 bases). The V end was cut by 4 bases, the J end by 6 bases, with 15 bases between. CDR3 length: 14 amino acids. Germline V gene lookup returns CDR1 SGHRS and CDR2 YFSETQ. The CDR3 DNA reads TGCGCCAGCAGCGATAGCGTATCCGGGGATACGCAGTATTTT. It is translated as CASSDSVSGDTQYF.

This sequence joins TRBV19 and TRBJ1-4; D gene unclear. V was clipped by 3 bases and J by 3 bases, with 17 bases between them. CDR1 and CDR2 from the germline V gene are LNHDA and SQIVND (reference sequence). CDR3 size: 17 residues. The chain's CDR3 is CASSMRARYLANEKLFF. CDR3 nucleotides: TGTGCCAGTAGTATGAGGGCCCGATACTTGGCTAATGAAAAACTGTTTTTT.

The chain employs TRBV3-1 (or the pseudogene TRBV3-2) and TRBJ2-7, with D maybe TRBD1 (5 bases). Trimming pared 4 bases from V and 6 bases from J, leaving 10 bases between. CDR3 length: 12 residues. CDR1 and CDR2 (germline): LGHDT, YNNKEL (reference sequence). The CDR3 region has the DNA TGTGCCAGCAGCCTCGGGCAGGGCGAGCAGTACTTC. Translated: CASSLGQGEQYF.

The chain employs TRBV11-3 and TRBJ2-2; D is possibly TRBD2 (6 bases). CDR3 length: 15 residues. Germline-derived CDR1 and CDR2 are SGHNT and YENEEA. V was pared by 3 bases and J by 3 bases, with 11 bases between. This CDR3 reads CASSFGGRDTGELFF. DNA of the CDR3: TGTGCCAGCAGCTTTGGAGGGCGGGACACCGGGGAGCTGTTTTTT.

The chain recombines TRBV7-6 with TRBJ2-2; D ambiguous. From germline, CDR1 is SGHVS and CDR2 FNYEAQ. There are 16 residues in the CDR3. V lost 5 bases to trimming and J lost 2 bases, with 15 bases between them. CDR3 sequence (DNA): TGTGCCAGCAGCCCCGGCGACTTGGTAAACACCGGGGAGCTGTTTTTT. Translation: CASSPGDLVNTGELFF.

The chain joins TRBV6-5 to TRBJ2-1; TRBD2 matches 8 bases. This CDR3 spans 13 amino acids. Germline loops: CDR1 MNHEY, CDR2 SVGAGI. J was trimmed by 10 bases and V by 6 bases; bases with no gene match: 8. This CDR3 is CASRPGLVREQFF. For the CDR3, the DNA is TGTGCCAGCAGGCCGGGACTAGTGCGCGAGCAGTTCTTC.

This chain's CDR3 is CASSLQGTEAFF. The CDR3 DNA reads as TGCGCCAGCAGCTTGCAGGGCACTGAAGCTTTCTTT. This rearrangement joins TRBV5-1 to TRBJ1-1, with D possibly TRBD1 on 5 matching bases. Trimming removed 1 base at V and 4 bases at J, with 5 bases between. The CDR3 is 12 amino acids. The germline CDR1 and CDR2 sequences are SGHRS and YFSETQ. The full variable domain, in which reference TRBV5-1 and TRBJ1-1 provide the parts outside the CDR3, is KAGVTQTPRYLIKTRGQQVTLSCSPISGHRSVSWYQQTPGQGLQFLFEYFSETQRNKGNFPGRFSGRQFSNSRSEMNVSTLELGDSALYLCASSLQGTEAFFGQGTRLTVV.

The chain uses TRBV2 and TRBJ2-2; a possible D gene is TRBD2 (6 bases). CDR1 SNHLY and CDR2 FYNNEI come from the germline V gene. The CDR3 is made up of 14 amino acids. V lost 7 bases and J lost 4, with 13 bases in between. CDR3 in DNA: TGTGCCAGCAATAGACTAGGCGGCACCGGGGAGCTGTTTTTT. Its protein is CASNRLGGTGELFF.

The chain is built from TRBV3-1 (or the pseudogene TRBV3-2) and TRBJ1-2; a possible D gene is TRBD1 (6 bases). CDR3 length: 14 amino acids. Deletions cut 1 base from V and 6 bases from J, with 12 bases between. Germline assignment: CDR1 LGHDT and CDR2 YNNKEL (reference sequence). The CDR3 reads CASSQVVRGDGYTF. Written as DNA, the CDR3 is TGTGCCAGCAGCCAAGTGGTCAGGGGAGATGGCTACACCTTC.

The chain has TRBV11-2 and TRBJ2-5; no firm D call. V was cut by 5 bases and J by 5 bases, with 12 bases left in between. Looked up from germline, CDR1 is SGHAT and CDR2 is FQNNGV. This CDR3 is 13 amino acids long. Written as DNA, the CDR3 is TGTGCCAGCAGCCTTCTAGTCTCGGAGACCCAGTACTTC. Translation: CASSLLVSETQYF.

This chain joins TRBV9 and TRBJ1-1, with D possibly TRBD1 on 6 matching bases. Germline values: CDR1 SGDLS, CDR2 YYNGEE. Trimming cost V 0 bases and J 8 bases, with 11 bases left between them. The CDR3 covers 13 residues. The CDR3 loop reads CASSVDSGTEAFF. CDR3 DNA sequence: TGTGCCAGCAGCGTAGATTCCGGGACAGAAGCTTTCTTT.

The V and J genes are TRBV6-5 and TRBJ2-2; weak D call: TRBD1 (5 bases). Germline CDR1 MNHEY, CDR2 SVGAGI. CDR3 length equals 15 residues. The V end lost 6 bases, the J end lost 5 bases, and 16 bases lay between the germline ends. The CDR3 region has the DNA TGTGCCAGCAGACTTAGACAGAAAAGTACCGGGGAGCTGTTTTTT. As protein: CASRLRQKSTGELFF.